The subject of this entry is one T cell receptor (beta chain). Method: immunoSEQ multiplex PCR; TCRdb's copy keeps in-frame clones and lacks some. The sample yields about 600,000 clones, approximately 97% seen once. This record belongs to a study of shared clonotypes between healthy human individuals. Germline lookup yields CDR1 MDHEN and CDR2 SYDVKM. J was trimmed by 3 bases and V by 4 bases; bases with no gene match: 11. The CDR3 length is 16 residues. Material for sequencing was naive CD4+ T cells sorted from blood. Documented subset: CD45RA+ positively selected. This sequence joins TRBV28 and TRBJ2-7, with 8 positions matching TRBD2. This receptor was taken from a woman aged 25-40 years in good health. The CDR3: CASSSSAAGVDYEQYF. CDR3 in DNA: TGTGCCAGCAGTTCATCTGCAGCGGGAGTTGACTACGAGCAGTACTTC.